A selection of T cell receptor beta chains follows, all from one sample in a study of early T cells in non-severe SARS-CoV-2 infection. TCRdb itself ran the 5' RACE reads through MiXCR, one entry per CDR3 protein. The sample yields fewer than 100,000 distinct CDR3 sequences, roughly 6% seen once. Sequencing was performed on whole blood. The receptors were sampled from an adult who was a healthcare worker with PCR-confirmed SARS-CoV-2 infection or an uninfected control (not recorded which). CDR3s include the opening cysteine and the closing phenylalanine or tryptophan.

j_gene,v_gene,CDR3aa
TRBJ2-2,TRBV6-5,CASSPTGNANTGELFF
TRBJ2-7,TRBV5-1,CASSLSGHAYEQYF
TRBJ2-7,TRBV10-3,CAISEGTEGGEQYF
TRBJ1-1,TRBV6-2/TRBV6-3,CASSYVRTAQNTEAFF
TRBJ2-7,TRBV11-2,CASSLKQAAQYF
TRBJ2-5,TRBV7-6,CASSLEGGTQYF
TRBJ2-7,TRBV12-3/TRBV12-4,CASKAGDRYEQYF
TRBJ1-6,TRBV20-1,CSATAGENSPLHF
TRBJ1-2,TRBV19,CASSIIGYGYTF
TRBJ2-1,TRBV12-3/TRBV12-4,CASSASFSYNEQFF
TRBJ2-5,TRBV19,CASSTRGRQETQYF
TRBJ1-5,TRBV5-6,CASSLTGASPQHF
TRBJ2-1,TRBV3-1,CASAPRGLGGNEQFF
TRBJ2-2,TRBV2,CASSPQSLGSGELFF